Below are 18 T cell receptor beta chains sequenced from a single sample in a study of blood T cell repertoires in COVID-19. TCRdb's copy holds only in-frame clones and misses some; the assay was immunoSEQ multiplex PCR. The data show around 200,000 clones, more than 70% seen once. The sample consisted of PBMCs or T cells enriched from blood (not recorded which). These receptors came from a man in his forties with acute COVID-19.

The chain recombines TRBV6-5 with TRBJ1-2; weak D call: TRBD1 (5 bases). Germline V CDR1 and CDR2: MNHEY, SVGAGI. V gave up 3 bases and J gave up 7 bases, with 18 bases separating them. The CDR3 has 15 amino acids. As DNA, the CDR3 is TGTGCCAGCAGTTATAGGGGTACAGGATTGTCTGGCTACACCTTC. This translates into CASSYRGTGLSGYTF.

This clone was observed a single time. This chain uses TRBV6-5 with TRBJ2-3; 8 bases are a match to TRBD2. The J segment lost 3 bases and the V segment lost 7 bases, leaving 9 bases of the junction unmatched. Germline V gives CDR1 MNHEY, CDR2 SVGAGI. The CDR3 covers 15 residues. CDR3 loop: CASKRSGSRTDTQYF. The CDR3 nucleotides read TGTGCCAGCAAACGAAGCGGGAGCCGTACAGATACGCAGTATTTT.

J is TRBJ2-3 and V is TRBV9; TRBD2 agrees at 12 bases. Germline CDR1 is SGDLS and CDR2 is YYNGEE. The V segment lost 0 bases and the J segment 1 base; nucleotides outside the gene matches: 3. The CDR3 is 17 residues long. Here the CDR3 DNA reads TGTGCCAGCAGCGTAGAAGGGACTAGCGGGCGCACAGATACGCAGTATTTT. Translated: CASSVEGTSGRTDTQYF.

This clone was observed a handful of times. CDR3 protein: CAWNGNSAGGGYGYTF. The DNA for the CDR3 is TGTGCCTGGAACGGAAATTCGGCAGGGGGAGGATATGGCTACACCTTC. V is TRBV30 and J is TRBJ1-2, with 7 nucleotides matching TRBD1. J was trimmed by 5 bases and V by 4 bases; bases with no gene match: 16. The germline V gene has CDR1 GTSNPN and CDR2 SVGIG (reference sequence). This CDR3 is built from 16 residues.

The chain is built from TRBV4-1 and TRBJ2-3; D possibly corresponds to TRBD2 (7 bases). Between the trimmed V and J ends, which lost 1 base and 6 bases, there was a span of 20 bases. This CDR3 has 17 amino acids. Germline V CDR1 and CDR2: MGHRA, YSYEKL. CDR3 nucleotide sequence: TGCGCCAGCAGCCAAGTTTCGACGCGGGGGCCGGGGGATACGCAGTATTTT. It specifies CASSQVSTRGPGDTQYF.

The V call is TRBV6-1, the J call TRBJ2-7; D may be TRBD1 (6 bases). Trimming took 4 bases from V and 2 from J, leaving 18 bases between them. Per germline, CDR1 MNHNS and CDR2 SASEGT. This CDR3 comprises 16 residues. Written as DNA, the CDR3 is TGTGCCAGCAGTGCTTTCCCCGGGACACCCCCCTACGAGCAGTACTTC. This gives the protein CASSAFPGTPPYEQYF.

The rearrangement joins TRBV20-1 to TRBJ2-3; D remains ambiguous. Looked up from germline, CDR1 is DFQATT and CDR2 is SNEGSKA (reference sequence). The CDR3 consists of 11 residues. V was pared by 2 bases and J by 7 bases, with 7 bases between. For the CDR3, the DNA is TGCAGTGCTAGAATAGTTTATACGCAGTATTTT. Its translation: CSARIVYTQYF.

The J gene is TRBJ1-5, the V gene TRBV7-2; no clear D. CDR1 is SGHTA and CDR2 is FQGNSA in the germline V gene. V was cut by 4 bases and J by 7 bases, with 11 bases left in between. The CDR3 extends over 13 amino acids. CDR3 nucleotides: TGTGCCAGCAGCTCCGAATCGGGGCAGCCCCAGCATTTT. The encoded protein is CASSSESGQPQHF.

The J gene is TRBJ2-1, the V gene TRBV27; D is unclear. Germline V gene data show CDR1 as MNHEY and CDR2 as SMNVEV (reference sequence). Trimming took off 11 bases at V and 8 bases at J, with 13 bases between the two ends. This CDR3 spans 11 amino acids. CDR3 loop: CAPLSRDEQFF. The DNA of the CDR3 is TGTGCCCCCCTCTCTAGAGATGAGCAGTTCTTC.

The chain carries TRBV14 and TRBJ2-5, with D possibly TRBD1 on 5 matching bases. CDR1 is SGHDN, CDR2 FVKESK, per germline. This CDR3 region has 14 residues. Deletions cut 6 bases from V and 7 bases from J, with 18 bases between. CDR3 in DNA: TGTGCCAGCAGTCCCAGTTACGGTAGGGGGACCCAGTACTTC. This translates into CASSPSYGRGTQYF.

This clone was observed a single time. The V call is TRBV5-1, the J call TRBJ2-2; D is possibly TRBD1 (5 bases). Germline V gene sequence: CDR1 SGHRS, CDR2 YFSETQ. The CDR3 loop spans 13 amino acids. V lost 0 bases, J lost 5 bases, and 5 bases lay in between. CDR3 region: CASSLEGTGELFF. The CDR3, as DNA: TGCGCCAGCAGCTTGGAGGGGACCGGGGAGCTGTTTTTT. Full variable domain (remainder filled in from reference TRBV5-1 and TRBJ2-2): KAGVTQTPRYLIKTRGQQVTLSCSPISGHRSVSWYQQTPGQGLQFLFEYFSETQRNKGNFPGRFSGRQFSNSRSEMNVSTLELGDSALYLCASSLEGTGELFFGEGSRLTVL.

The rearrangement uses TRBV4-1 and TRBJ1-2, with a weak D call TRBD1 (5 bases). This CDR3 has 13 amino acids. CDR1 and CDR2 (germline): MGHRA, YSYEKL. The V end lost 4 bases, the J end lost 6 bases, and 12 bases lay between the germline ends. The CDR3 region is CASSPPGGDGYTF. In DNA form, the CDR3 reads TGCGCCAGCAGCCCCCCCGGAGGGGATGGCTACACCTTC.

The genes are TRBV28 and TRBJ1-1; 7 nucleotides agree with TRBD1. V shed 3 bases and J 6 bases; nucleotides not matched to a gene: 7. Germline CDR1 reads MDHEN; CDR2 reads SYDVKM. The CDR3 covers 14 residues. The CDR3 sequence: CASSFQGRGPEAFF. The CDR3 bases are TGTGCCAGCAGTTTTCAGGGTAGGGGGCCTGAAGCTTTCTTT.

This clone was observed a handful of times. V gene TRBV14 combines with J gene TRBJ2-7; 7 positions match TRBD2. Per germline, CDR1 SGHDN and CDR2 FVKESK. The CDR3 is 13 amino acids. V dropped 6 bases and J dropped 5; count of bases not matched to a gene: 7. The CDR3 DNA follows: TGTGCCAGCAGTCGCGGGACTACCGACGAGCAGTACTTC. This translates into CASSRGTTDEQYF.

The chain links TRBV19 to TRBJ1-2; D may be TRBD1 (6 bases). The CDR3 contains 15 residues. The germline gives CDR1 LNHDA, CDR2 SQIVND (reference sequence). Between the trimmed V and J ends, which lost 3 bases and 8 bases, there was a span of 19 bases. The CDR3 region is CASSIYGGLGSGYTF. The DNA of the CDR3 is TGTGCCAGTAGTATCTACGGGGGGCTAGGGAGCGGCTACACCTTC.

CDR3 sequence (DNA): TGTGCCAGCAGCCTACAGGGTAATTCACCCCTCCACTTT. Residues: CASSLQGNSPLHF. The chain has TRBV7-9 and TRBJ1-6, with TRBD1 as a possible D gene (6 bases). This CDR3 region has 13 residues. Germline CDR1 reads SEHNR; CDR2 reads FQNEAQ (reference sequence). V was trimmed by 5 bases and J by 6 bases, leaving 8 bases between them.

The chain has TRBV3-1 (or the pseudogene TRBV3-2) and TRBJ2-4; TRBD2 agrees at 7 bases. The CDR3 has 16 amino acids. The V and J ends lost 0 bases and 5 bases, in that order; junction bases with no gene match: 7. In germline, CDR1 is LGHDT, CDR2 YNNKEL (reference sequence). The CDR3 here is CASSQDTGAGENIQYF. The CDR3 DNA reads as TGTGCCAGCAGCCAAGATACCGGGGCGGGGGAAAACATTCAGTACTTC.

This clone was picked up one time. The rearrangement joins TRBV5-6 to TRBJ2-5, with D possibly being TRBD1 (6 bases). Germline CDR1 SGHDT, CDR2 YYEEEE. The CDR3 consists of 13 residues. Trimming cost V 3 bases and J 5 bases, with 11 bases left between them. CDR3 in DNA: TGTGCCAGCAGCTACTTAGACAGGGAGACCCAGTACTTC. It specifies CASSYLDRETQYF.